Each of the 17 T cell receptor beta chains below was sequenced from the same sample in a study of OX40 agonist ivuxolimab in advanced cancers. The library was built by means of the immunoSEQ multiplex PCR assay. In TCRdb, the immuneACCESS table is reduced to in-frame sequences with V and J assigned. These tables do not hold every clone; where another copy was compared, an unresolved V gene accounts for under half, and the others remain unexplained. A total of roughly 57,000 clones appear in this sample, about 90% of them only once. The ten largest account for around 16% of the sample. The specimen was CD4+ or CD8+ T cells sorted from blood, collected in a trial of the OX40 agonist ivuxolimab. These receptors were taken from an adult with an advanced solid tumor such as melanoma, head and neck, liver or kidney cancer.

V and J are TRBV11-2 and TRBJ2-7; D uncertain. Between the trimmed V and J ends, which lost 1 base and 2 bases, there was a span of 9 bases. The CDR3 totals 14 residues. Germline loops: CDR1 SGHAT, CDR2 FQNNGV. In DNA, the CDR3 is TGTGCCAGCAGCTTAGTGGTCAGCCCCTACGAGCAGTACTTC. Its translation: CASSLVVSPYEQYF.

This chain's CDR3 is CASSYTRNYEQYF. The CDR3 nucleotides are TGTGCCAGCAGTTATACTAGGAACTACGAGCAGTACTTC. The chain employs TRBV2 and TRBJ2-7; tentatively, D is TRBD2 (5 bases). With 5 bases removed from V and 3 bases from J, the gap between germline ends came to 11 bases. This CDR3 has 13 amino acids. CDR1 SNHLY and CDR2 FYNNEI come from the germline V gene.

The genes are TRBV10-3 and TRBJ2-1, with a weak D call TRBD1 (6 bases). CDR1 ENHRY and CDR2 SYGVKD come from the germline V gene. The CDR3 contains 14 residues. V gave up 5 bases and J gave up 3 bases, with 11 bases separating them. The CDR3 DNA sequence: TGTGCCATCAGTCAAACGGACAGCTACAATGAGCAGTTCTTC. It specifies CAISQTDSYNEQFF.

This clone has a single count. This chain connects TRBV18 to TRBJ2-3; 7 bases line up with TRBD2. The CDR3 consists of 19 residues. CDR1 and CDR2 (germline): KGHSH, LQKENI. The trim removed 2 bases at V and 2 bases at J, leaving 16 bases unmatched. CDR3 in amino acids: CASSPVSLLLAVFTDTQYF. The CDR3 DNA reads TGTGCCAGCTCACCAGTTTCCCTGTTGCTAGCGGTATTCACAGATACGCAGTATTTT.

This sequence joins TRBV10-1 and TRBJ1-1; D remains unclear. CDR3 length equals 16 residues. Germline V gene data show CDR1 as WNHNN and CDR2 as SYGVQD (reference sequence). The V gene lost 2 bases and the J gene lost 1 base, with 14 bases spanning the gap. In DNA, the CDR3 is TGCGCCAGCAGTGAGAGGGTCAATACGGGGAACACTGAAGCTTTCTTT. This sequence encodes CASSERVNTGNTEAFF.

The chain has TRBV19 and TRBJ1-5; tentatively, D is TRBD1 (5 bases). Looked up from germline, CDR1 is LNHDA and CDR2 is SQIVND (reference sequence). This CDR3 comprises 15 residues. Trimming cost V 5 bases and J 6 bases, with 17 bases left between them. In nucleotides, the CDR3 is TGTGCCAGTAGTTGGGACGGGGACCGCGTTCAGCCCCAGCATTTT. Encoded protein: CASSWDGDRVQPQHF.

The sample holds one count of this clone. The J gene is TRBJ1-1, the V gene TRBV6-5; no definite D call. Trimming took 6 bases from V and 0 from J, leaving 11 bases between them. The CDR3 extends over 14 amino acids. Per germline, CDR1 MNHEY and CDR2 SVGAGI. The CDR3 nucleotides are TGTGCCAGCAGGGCAGACACTTTGAACACTGAAGCTTTCTTT. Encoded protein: CASRADTLNTEAFF.

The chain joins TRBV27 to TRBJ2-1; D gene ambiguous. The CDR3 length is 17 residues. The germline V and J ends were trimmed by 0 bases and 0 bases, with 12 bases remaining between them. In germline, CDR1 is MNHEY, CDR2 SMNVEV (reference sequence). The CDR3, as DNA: TGTGCCAGCAGTTTATCCTTTGCGGCCAGCTCCTACAATGAGCAGTTCTTC. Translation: CASSLSFAASSYNEQFF.

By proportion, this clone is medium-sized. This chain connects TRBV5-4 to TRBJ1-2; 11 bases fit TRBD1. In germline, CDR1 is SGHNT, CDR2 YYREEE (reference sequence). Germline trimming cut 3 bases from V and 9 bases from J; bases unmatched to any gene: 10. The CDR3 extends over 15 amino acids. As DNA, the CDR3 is TGTGCCAGCAGCTCGAATCGGGACAGGGGGATAAGCTACACCTTC. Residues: CASSSNRDRGISYTF.

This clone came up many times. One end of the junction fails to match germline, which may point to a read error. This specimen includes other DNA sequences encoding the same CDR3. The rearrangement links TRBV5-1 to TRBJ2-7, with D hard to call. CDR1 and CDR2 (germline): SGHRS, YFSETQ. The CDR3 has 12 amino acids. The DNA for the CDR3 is TGTGCCAGCAGCCTTACATCCTACGAGCAGTACTTC. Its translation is CASSLTSYEQYF.

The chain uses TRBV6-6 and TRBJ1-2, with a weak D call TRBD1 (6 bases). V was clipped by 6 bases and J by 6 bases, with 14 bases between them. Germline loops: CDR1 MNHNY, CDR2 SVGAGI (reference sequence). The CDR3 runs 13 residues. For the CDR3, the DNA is TGTGCCAGCAGGACCGTACAGGGAAATGGCTACACCTTC. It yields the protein CASRTVQGNGYTF.

The CDR3 spells CASSPKGGNQPQHF. CDR3 in DNA: TGTGCCAGCTCACCAAAGGGGGGGAATCAGCCCCAGCATTTT. The chain has TRBV18 and TRBJ1-5, with D maybe TRBD1 (6 bases). CDR3 size: 14 residues. Per the germline V gene, CDR1 is KGHSH and CDR2 is LQKENI. Trimming left V 2 bases short and J 4 bases short, with 9 bases between. Full variable domain (remainder filled in from reference TRBV18 and TRBJ1-5): NAGVMQNPRHLVRRRGQEARLRCSPMKGHSHVYWYRQLPEEGLKFMVYLQKENIIDESGMPKERFSAEFPKEGPSILRIQQVVRGDSAAYFCASSPKGGNQPQHFGDGTRLSIL.

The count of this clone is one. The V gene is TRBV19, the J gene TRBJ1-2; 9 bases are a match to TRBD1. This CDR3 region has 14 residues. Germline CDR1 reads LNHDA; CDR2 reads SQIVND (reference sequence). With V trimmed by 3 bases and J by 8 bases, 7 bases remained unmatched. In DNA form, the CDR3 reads TGTGCCAGTAGTATTGGGACAGGGTACCACGGCTACACCTTC. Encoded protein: CASSIGTGYHGYTF.

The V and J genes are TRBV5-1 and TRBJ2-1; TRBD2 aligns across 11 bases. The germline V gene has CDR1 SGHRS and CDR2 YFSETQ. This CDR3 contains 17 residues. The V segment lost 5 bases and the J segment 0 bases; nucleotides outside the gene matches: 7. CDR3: CASRRLAGGSSYNEQFF. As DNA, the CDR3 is TGCGCCAGCAGACGTCTAGCGGGAGGTAGCTCCTACAATGAGCAGTTCTTC.

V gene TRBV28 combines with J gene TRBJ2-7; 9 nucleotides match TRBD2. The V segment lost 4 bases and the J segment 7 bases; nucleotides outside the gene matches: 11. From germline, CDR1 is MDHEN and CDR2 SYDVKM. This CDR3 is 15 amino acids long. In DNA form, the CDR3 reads TGTGCCAGCAGTTCGGCGGCGGGAGGGCCCGAAGAGCAGTACTTC. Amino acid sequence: CASSSAAGGPEEQYF.

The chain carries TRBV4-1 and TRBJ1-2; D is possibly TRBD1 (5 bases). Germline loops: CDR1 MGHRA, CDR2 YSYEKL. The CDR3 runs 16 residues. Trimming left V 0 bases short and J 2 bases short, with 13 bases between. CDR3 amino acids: CASSQDRAGTNYGYTF. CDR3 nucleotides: TGCGCCAGCAGCCAAGATAGGGCAGGGACCAACTATGGCTACACCTTC.

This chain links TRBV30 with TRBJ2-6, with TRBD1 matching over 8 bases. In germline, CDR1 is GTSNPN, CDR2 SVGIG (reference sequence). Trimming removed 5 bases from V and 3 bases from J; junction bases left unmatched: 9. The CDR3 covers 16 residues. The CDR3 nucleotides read TGTGCCTGGGGCAGGACAGGGACGTATGGGGCCAACGTCCTGACTTTC. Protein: CAWGRTGTYGANVLTF.